The 5 T cell receptor beta chains below were found in one sample sequenced in a study of T cell responses to AZD1222 COVID-19 vaccine. Assay: immunoSEQ multiplex PCR; the TCRdb copy retains only in-frame clones and omits some. Of tens of thousands of clones in the sample, roughly 81% are singletons; the top ten hold about 13%. The sample consisted of peripheral blood, taken on day 0 of AZD1222 vaccination. All receptors derive from an adult in good health.

CDR3 in DNA: TGCGCCAGCAGCCAAGAATTTAGGGGGGGTCCCGGGGCCTATAATTCACCCCTCCACTTT. Amino acids: CASSQEFRGGPGAYNSPLHF. V and J are TRBV4-1 and TRBJ1-6, with D maybe TRBD1 (6 bases). Germline loops: CDR1 MGHRA, CDR2 YSYEKL. The CDR3 is 20 amino acids. Deletions cut 0 bases from V and 2 bases from J, with 20 bases between.

The gene calls are TRBV19 and TRBJ1-3, with D possibly matching TRBD1 (6 bases). This CDR3 comprises 14 residues. Germline V lookup: CDR1 LNHDA, CDR2 SQIVND (reference sequence). V was cut by 5 bases and J by 2 bases, with 10 bases left in between. CDR3 nucleotide sequence: TGTGCCAGTAGTCCAGGGGCGACTGGAAACACCATATATTTT. This translates into CASSPGATGNTIYF.

This chain links TRBV9 with TRBJ2-3; D ambiguous. CDR3 length: 12 amino acids. The germline V and J ends were trimmed by 0 bases and 5 bases, with 4 bases remaining between them. From germline, CDR1 is SGDLS and CDR2 YYNGEE. The DNA for the CDR3 is TGTGCCAGCAGCGTAGAGGGAGATACGCAGTATTTT. It yields the protein CASSVEGDTQYF.

The chain uses TRBV28 and TRBJ2-5; D remains unclear. The CDR3 covers 12 residues. The germline V gene has CDR1 MDHEN and CDR2 SYDVKM. V lost 5 bases and J 5 bases, leaving 9 bases between the germline ends. CDR3 sequence reads: CASSPNGETQYF. CDR3 in DNA: TGTGCCAGCAGTCCCAATGGGGAGACCCAGTACTTC.

V and J are TRBV2 and TRBJ2-3; 14 bases match TRBD2. Germline CDR1 and CDR2: SNHLY and FYNNEI. V was clipped by 4 bases and J by 0 bases; unmatched bases: 6. The CDR3 is made up of 18 amino acids. Written as DNA, the CDR3 is TGTGCCAGCAGTGGGACTAGCGGGGGGTTAACTAGCACAGATACGCAGTATTTT. This sequence encodes CASSGTSGGLTSTDTQYF.